What follows describes a single T cell receptor beta chain. This clone's antigen is unknown. No base quality information exists; no much larger clone differs at one position. Whole blood was collected in K2EDTA tubes by collaborating institutions according to the institutions' own protocols. For TCRbeta analysis, collaborators shipped samples as frozen whole blood, isolated PBMCs, or DNA extracted from either of those sample types. The immunoSEQ Assay, a bias-controlled multiplex PCR, was used to amplify TCRbeta CDR3 regions from genomic DNA. The source study handled its data this way. The number of nucleated cells in each sample was estimated by amplification of reference gene primers within the assay. To quantify the absolute abundance of each unique TCRbeta CDR3 rearrangement, sequence reads were collapsed and filtered. For each sample, productive Simpson clonality was calculated as the square root of Simpson's diversity index across productive rearrangements. TCRdb stores this immuneACCESS table with in-frame sequences only. Part of the clones is absent; in the studies checked, under half of the shortfall reflects unresolved V genes, and no reason is known for the rest. V and J calls and clone size follow that table, whereas D and trimming were derived from the DNA. Counted in this sample were tens of thousands of clones; approximately 80% of them appeared once. Around 16% of the sample comes from the top ten.

The sample originates from a study of blood T cell repertoires in COVID-19 (dated by TCRdb to 2018 to 2020). In terms of the full investigation: The collaborator samples originated in the United States, Italy and Spain and spanned the acute and convalescent phases of COVID-19. The prospective study material was composed of cDNA or gDNA derived from T cells, B-cell-depleted T cells, or PBMCs. Deeply sampled blood TCRbeta repertoires from subjects exposed to, actively infected with, or recovered from COVID-19 were included in the dataset. Samples came from the ongoing ImmuneRACE study (first 160 participants) plus 1,254 subjects from 6 global collaborators. Where available, HLA class I and class II types were taken from metadata supplied by the sample provider and were not determined by assay-based typing. A freely available public database, intended as a resource for researchers studying the immune response to SARS-CoV-2, is where the repertoires were released. A de-identified subject ID, COVID-19 status, age in years and sex were almost always included in the sample metadata. On the study overall, not on this receptor specifically: Clinical and demographic metadata were provided uncurated, with the amount varying by source and participant.

The CDR3 contains 19 residues, cysteine and phenylalanine counted. Left in the record is the CDR3 DNA by itself, 57 bases read in frame from the first base. CDR1 and CDR2 were assigned from the germline V gene as MNHNS and SASEGT. V loses 1 base of germline sequence and J loses 1 base, and the interval between the two ends is 23 bases. The chain is made from TRBV6-1 and TRBJ2-7; TRBD1 is a possible D gene, resting on 6 matching bases. The specimen sequenced was peripheral blood. The clonotype was recovered from a human donor in a cohort sampled during active COVID-19. The nucleotide sequence reads as follows: TGTGCCAGCAGTGAAGTGGTAGGGGCGACAGGTCAGCTTTCCTACGAGCAGTACTTC. Translated, it gives CASSEVVGATGQLSYEQYF.